Listed below are T cell receptor beta chains from one sample, sequenced in a study of CD4 T cells in relation to SARS-CoV-2 and coronaviruses. What these receptors recognize is not known. The method was immunoSEQ multiplex PCR; TCRdb's version includes in-frame clones alone and lacks a portion of them. The sample yields tens of thousands of clones, about two thirds seen once. The sequenced sample consisted of CD4+ T cells from PBMCs, cultured in vitro. The receptors come from a human donor in good health. CDR3s include the opening cysteine and the closing phenylalanine or tryptophan. D genes are given only for firm matches. Clone size appears in some rows only: once, few, many, or a class for an expanded clone.

TRBJ1-4 | - | TRBV7-9 | - | TGTGCCAGCAGCGAGCCTTTGAGGGGCCGGGAAAAACTGTTTTTT | CASSEPLRGREKLFF
TRBJ2-2 | - | TRBV5-1 | - | TGCGCCAGCAGCTTGGGGGGGGCCGATACCGGGGAGCTGTTTTTT | CASSLGGADTGELFF
TRBJ2-1 | - | TRBV30 | - | TGTGCCTGGAGCTCGACTGTGCGCCCCGATCCGTTCTTC | CAWSSTVRPDPFF
TRBJ1-4 | TRBD1 | TRBV2 | - | TGTGCCAGCAGTGAAGCGTTAGGGGGCCGAGAAAAACTGTTTTTT | CASSEALGGREKLFF
TRBJ2-7 | - | TRBV7-9 | - | TGTGCCAGCAGTCGAGTGGGCGAGCAGTACTTC | CASSRVGEQYF
TRBJ2-7 | TRBD2 | TRBV5-1 | - | TGCGCCAGCAGCTTGGCCCGGACGGGGGGCTACGAGCAGTACTTC | CASSLARTGGYEQYF
TRBJ2-3 | - | TRBV4-3 | - | TGCGCCAGCAGCCAAGATCTTAACATGGCAGATACGCAGTATTTT | CASSQDLNMADTQYF
TRBJ2-4 | TRBD1 | TRBV12-3/TRBV12-4 | once | TGTGCCAGCAGACGGGACAGGGGGATTCAGTACTTC | CASRRDRGIQYF
TRBJ2-1 | - | TRBV2 | few | TGTGCCAGCAATATAGTAGGTGCCTACCCTAGTATCTTC | CASNIVGAYPSIF
TRBJ2-7 | - | TRBV2 | few | TGTGCCAGCAGTGTAAGGGGGGCGCGTAACGAGCAGTACTTC | CASSVRGARNEQYF
TRBJ2-1 | - | TRBV19 | - | TGTGCCAGTACCCTAGTACAGGGAAACAATGAGCAGTTCTTC | CASTLVQGNNEQFF
TRBJ2-7 | TRBD2 | TRBV5-1 | - | TGCGCCAGCAGCCCGACTAGCAACTACGAGCAGTACTTC | CASSPTSNYEQYF
TRBJ2-1 | TRBD2 | TRBV11-3 | few | TGTGCCAGCAGCTTAGGGCTAGCGGGAGTGAATGAGCAGTTCTTC | CASSLGLAGVNEQFF
TRBJ1-5 | - | TRBV6-5 | - | TGTGCCAGCAGTTACGACAGCAATCAGCCCCAGCATTTT | CASSYDSNQPQHF
TRBJ2-1 | - | TRBV11-3 | - | TGTGCCAGCAGCTTAGTCCCGGGAGCTGAGCAGTTCTTC | CASSLVPGAEQFF
TRBJ1-5 | - | TRBV27 | few | TGTGCCAGCAGTTTATACCCCTCCGATCAGCCCCAGCATTTT | CASSLYPSDQPQHF
TRBJ1-6 | TRBD1 | TRBV6-5 | - | TGTGCCAGCAGTTACTCGTCGGGGCCAGGGGGGTCACCCCTCCACTTT | CASSYSSGPGGSPLHF
TRBJ2-7 | TRBD2 | TRBV7-2 | - | TGTGCCAGCAGCTCGGGACTAGCGGGAACCTACGAGCAGTACTTC | CASSSGLAGTYEQYF
TRBJ1-1 | - | TRBV3-1/TRBV3-2 | - | TGTGCCAGCAGCGCACAGGGTCCGAACACTGAAGCTTTCTTT | CASSAQGPNTEAFF
TRBJ1-1 | TRBD1 | TRBV11-2 | - | TGTGCCAGCAGCTCTCGGGACAGTCTAAAATCTGAAGCTTTCTTT | CASSSRDSLKSEAFF
TRBJ1-1 | - | TRBV11-3 | - | TGTGCCAGCAGCAGAGACAGAAACACTGAAGCTTTCTTT | CASSRDRNTEAFF
TRBJ1-2 | - | TRBV11-2 | - | TGTGCCAGCAGCCCCCTAAGAGGGCCATATGGCTACACCTTC | CASSPLRGPYGYTF
TRBJ1-2 | TRBD1 | TRBV4-3 | - | TGCGCCAGCAGCCAAGATTTTACAGGGGGCGCTTTTGGCTACACCTTC | CASSQDFTGGAFGYTF
TRBJ2-3 | TRBD2 | TRBV7-2 | - | TGTGCCAGCAGTAGAACCGGGACTAGGTCAGATACGCAGTATTTT | CASSRTGTRSDTQYF
TRBJ2-3 | - | TRBV25-1 | - | TGTGCCAGCAGTGATTTCACAGATACGCAGTATTTT | CASSDFTDTQYF
TRBJ2-2 | - | TRBV19 | - | TGTGCCAGTAGTAATCAAGTAGCCGGGGAGCTGTTTTTT | CASSNQVAGELFF
TRBJ1-6 | TRBD1 | TRBV9 | - | TGTGCCAGCAGTCAGCTTGGGACAGGGGGTTCACCCCTCCACTTT | CASSQLGTGGSPLHF
TRBJ2-1 | TRBD2 | TRBV11-3 | - | TGTGCCAGCAGCCGGGGGGGGGACTCCTACAATGAGCAGTTCTTC | CASSRGGDSYNEQFF
TRBJ1-5 | TRBD1 | TRBV5-1 | - | TGCGCCAGCAGCTTGGGGACAGGGGGCCTGAGCAATCAGCCCCAGCATTTT | CASSLGTGGLSNQPQHF
TRBJ1-5 | - | TRBV12-3/TRBV12-4 | - | TGTGCCAGCAGGCCGGGTCTGGATCAGCCCCAGCATTTT | CASRPGLDQPQHF
TRBJ1-5 | - | TRBV11-2 | - | TGTGCCAGCAGCTTAGATCTGGGGAATCAGCCCCAGCATTTT | CASSLDLGNQPQHF
TRBJ2-2 | - | TRBV11-3 | - | TGTGCCAGCAGCCCTCGCGTCGGGGGGCTCACCGGGGAGCTGTTTTTT | CASSPRVGGLTGELFF
TRBJ2-5 | - | TRBV5-5 | - | TGTGCCAGTTTCGAACCGACTCGGAGGGAGACCCAGTACTTC | CASFEPTRRETQYF
TRBJ1-3 | TRBD1 | TRBV29-1 | - | TGCAGCGTCGTGACAGGGGGCTTCTCTGGAAACACCATATATTTT | CSVVTGGFSGNTIYF
TRBJ2-6 | - | TRBV14 | - | TGTGCCAGCAGCCAAGAGTGGGGGGCTGGGGCCAACGTCCTGACTTTC | CASSQEWGAGANVLTF
TRBJ2-5 | - | TRBV6-5 | - | TGTGCCAGCAGTTTACGACTATCCTTGGGAGGTGAGACCCAGTACTTC | CASSLRLSLGGETQYF
TRBJ2-5 | - | TRBV6-5 | few | TGTGCCAGCCTCGGATGGACTGCGGGCAAAGAAACCCAGTACTTC | CASLGWTAGKETQYF
TRBJ2-2 | TRBD1 | TRBV14 | few | TGTGCCAGCAGCGTCCGTGGGACAGGCCTCACCAACACCGGGGAGCTGTTTTTT | CASSVRGTGLTNTGELFF
TRBJ2-3 | TRBD2 | TRBV5-1 | - | TGCGCCAGCACGGGGACTAGCGGGAGTAGTTCAAATACGCAGTATTTT | CASTGTSGSSSNTQYF
TRBJ2-5 | TRBD1 | TRBV10-3 | - | TGTGCCATCAGGACAGGGGAAGAGACCCAGTACTTC | CAIRTGEETQYF
TRBJ2-5 | TRBD1 | TRBV18 | - | TGTGCCAGCTCCTACGGGACAGGGGGAGAGACCCAGTACTTC | CASSYGTGGETQYF